These 6 T cell receptor beta chains were sequenced from one sample in a study of blood T cells in healthy people across ages. Using a J-beta primer mix together with a sample-barcoded 5' primer, a second PCR was run for about 6 to 12 cycles. TCRdb re-analysed the 5' RACE reads in MiXCR, keeping a single row per CDR3 protein. This table has under 2 million distinct CDR3 sequences, about 35% appearing once. The source material was blood. Source of these receptors: a woman in her twenties or thirties in good health.

V and J are TRBV5-1 and TRBJ2-3, with 8 bases aligning to TRBD2. Germline loops: CDR1 SGHRS, CDR2 YFSETQ. The CDR3 runs to 16 residues. V gave up 4 bases and J gave up 1 base; unmatched junction bases: 8. The CDR3 sequence: CASSGLAGGGTDTQYF. DNA for the CDR3: TGCGCCAGCAGCGGCCTGGCGGGAGGTGGCACAGATACGCAGTATTTT.

Only a few counts were recorded for this clonotype. This chain links TRBV7-9 with TRBJ1-6; the D is unclear. Germline CDR1 and CDR2: SEHNR and FQNEAQ (reference sequence). The CDR3 has 12 amino acids. Trimming removed 1 base at V and 11 bases at J, with 6 bases between. DNA of the CDR3: TGTGCCAGCAGCTTAGGTGGGACACCCCTCCACTTT. Translated, it gives CASSLGGTPLHF.

The rearrangement joins TRBV27 to TRBJ2-1, with TRBD1 identical over 7 bases. CDR3 size: 15 residues. Trimming cost V 2 bases and J 4 bases; bases outside gene matches: 5. Germline CDR1 is MNHEY and CDR2 is SMNVEV (reference sequence). The CDR3 sequence: CASSLGTALYNEQFF. The CDR3 coding sequence is TGTGCCAGCAGTTTAGGGACAGCATTATACAATGAGCAGTTCTTC.

The gene calls are TRBV7-9 and TRBJ1-4; TRBD1 is a possible D gene (5 bases). CDR3 length: 15 amino acids. Trimming took 3 bases from V and 8 from J, leaving 16 bases between them. Germline CDR1 SEHNR, CDR2 FQNEAQ (reference sequence). CDR3 amino acids: CASSFRGASEEKLFF. For the CDR3, the DNA is TGTGCCAGCAGCTTCAGAGGGGCCTCGGAGGAAAAACTGTTTTTT.

V is TRBV11-2 and J is TRBJ2-7, with a tentative D call TRBD2 (6 bases). V lost 5 bases and J lost 6, with 20 bases in between. CDR1 SGHAT and CDR2 FQNNGV come from the germline V gene. CDR3 length: 15 amino acids. The CDR3 protein is CASSPPGTGVGEQYF. Here the CDR3 DNA reads TGTGCCAGCAGCCCCCCGGGGACGGGAGTCGGCGAGCAGTACTTC.

Turning to this clonotype: A much larger clone sits a single nucleotide away, making a read error possible. The chain has TRBV20-1 and TRBJ2-1, with D unclear. Trimming left V 0 bases short and J 10 bases short, with 13 bases between. The CDR3 is 13 amino acids. Germline V CDR1 and CDR2: DFQATT, SNEGSKA (reference sequence). The CDR3 loop reads CSAREPGSYEQFF. In nucleotides, the CDR3 is TGCAGTGCTAGAGAACCAGGTTCCTACGAGCAGTTCTTC.